This T cell receptor (beta chain) was documented in a study of vaccination and CD4 T cells after COVID-19. Study details: Comprising six males and four females, the convalescent participants counted two Hispanic individuals among them. Findings and caveats of the study: Convalescent patients' median share of reactive clones seen only post-vaccination was about 87%.

The V end lost 6 bases, the J end lost 1 base, and 13 bases lay between the germline ends. CDR3 length: 15 residues. Sequencing of DNA taken from cultured CD4+ T cells relied on the Oncomine TCR Beta short-read assay. The genomic DNA was obtained from cultured CD4+ T cells by extraction with the QIAamp micro DNA kit. TCRdb called the PCR reads again in MiXCR, with one record for every CDR3 protein. This sample has fewer than 13,000 distinct CDR3 sequences, with around 50% found just once. Indicated treatment: roughly 11-day PBMC culture with coronavirus spike peptide pools or control peptides (ViraFEST assay). Per-well cultures of 1.8 million or so PBMCs received about 10 IU/ml IL-2 and about 10 ug/ml peptide pools. This clonotype came up a few times. The antigen remains undetermined.

The chain combines TRBV12-3 or TRBV12-4 with TRBJ1-5; the D gene is possibly TRBD1 (5 bases). The sample taken for sequencing was CD4+ T cells from blood, cultured in vitro. This clonotype originated in a human donor who had recovered from COVID-19. The CDR3 DNA follows: TGTGCCAGCAGCCAGGGTTTAAAGAGCAATCAGCCCCAGCATTTT. Translated: CASSQGLKSNQPQHF.